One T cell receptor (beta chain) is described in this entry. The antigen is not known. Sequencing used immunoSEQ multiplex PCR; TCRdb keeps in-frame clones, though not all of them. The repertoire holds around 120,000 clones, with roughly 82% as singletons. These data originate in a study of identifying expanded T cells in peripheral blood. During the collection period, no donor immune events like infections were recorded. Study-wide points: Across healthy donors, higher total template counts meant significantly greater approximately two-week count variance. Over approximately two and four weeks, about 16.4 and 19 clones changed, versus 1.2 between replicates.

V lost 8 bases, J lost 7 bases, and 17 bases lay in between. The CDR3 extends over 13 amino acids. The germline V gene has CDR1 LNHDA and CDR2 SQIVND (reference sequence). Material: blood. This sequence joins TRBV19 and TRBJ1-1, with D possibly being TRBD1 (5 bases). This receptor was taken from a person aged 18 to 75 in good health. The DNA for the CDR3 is TGTGCCAGTCTCAGGGTGAACGACGATGAAGCTTTCTTT. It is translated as CASLRVNDDEAFF.